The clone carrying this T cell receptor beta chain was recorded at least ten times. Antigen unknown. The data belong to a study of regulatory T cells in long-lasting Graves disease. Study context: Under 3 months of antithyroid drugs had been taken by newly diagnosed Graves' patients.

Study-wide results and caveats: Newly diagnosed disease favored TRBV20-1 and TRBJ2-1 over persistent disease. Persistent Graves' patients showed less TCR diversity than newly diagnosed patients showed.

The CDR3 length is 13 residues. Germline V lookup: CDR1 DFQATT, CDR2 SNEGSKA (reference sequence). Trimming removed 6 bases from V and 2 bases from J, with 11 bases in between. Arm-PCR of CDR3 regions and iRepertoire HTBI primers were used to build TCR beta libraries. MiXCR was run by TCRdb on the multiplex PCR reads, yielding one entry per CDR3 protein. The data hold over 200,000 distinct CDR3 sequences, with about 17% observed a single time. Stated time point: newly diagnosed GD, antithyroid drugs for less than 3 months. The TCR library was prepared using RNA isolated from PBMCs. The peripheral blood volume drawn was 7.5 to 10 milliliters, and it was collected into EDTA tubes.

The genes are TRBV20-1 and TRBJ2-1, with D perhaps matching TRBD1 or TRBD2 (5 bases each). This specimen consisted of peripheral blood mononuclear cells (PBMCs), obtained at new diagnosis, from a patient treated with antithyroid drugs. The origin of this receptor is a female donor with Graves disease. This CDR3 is CSAQRGTYNEQFF. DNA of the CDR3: TGCAGTGCGCAGAGGGGAACCTACAATGAGCAGTTCTTC.